These 24 T cell receptor beta chains came from one sample sequenced in a study of cytomegalovirus exposure and HLA in healthy donors. The PCR employed 60 Vbeta primers together with 13 Jbeta primers. Produced via immunoSEQ multiplex PCR; TCRdb's table is partial and in-frame only. There are about 110,000 clones in the sample; 60% to 80% occur only once, and roughly 5.9% lies in the top ten. The sample consisted of PBMCs. These receptors were collected from a woman aged 30 to 39 in good health and CMV-seropositive.

The chain joins TRBV28 to TRBJ1-2; D is unclear. The CDR3 loop spans 14 amino acids. V dropped 4 bases and J dropped 5 bases, with 14 bases sitting between them. Germline V gene lookup returns CDR1 MDHEN and CDR2 SYDVKM. In DNA form, the CDR3 reads TGTGCCAGCAGTTCGCCCCGGACGGGATATGGCTACACCTTC. It yields the protein CASSSPRTGYGYTF.

The chain is built from TRBV10-3 and TRBJ2-2; the match to TRBD1 covers 8 bases. V trimming: 8 bases; J trimming: 3 bases; junction bases outside the gene matches: 5. The CDR3 sequence is 14 residues long. Looked up from germline, CDR1 is ENHRY and CDR2 is SYGVKD. The CDR3 reads CAIPDRGDTGELFF. For the CDR3, the DNA is TGTGCCATCCCCGACAGGGGAGACACCGGGGAGCTGTTTTTT.

Note on this clone: At one end the junction does not follow the germline gene, possibly because of a read error. The chain couples TRBV11-2 to TRBJ1-1; D gene unclear. The germline CDR1 and CDR2 sequences are SGHAT and FQNNGV. The CDR3 length is 14 residues. CDR3 residues: CASSSSEINTKAFF. As DNA, the CDR3 is TGTGCCAGCAGCTCCTCAGAGATAAACACTAAAGCTTTCTTT.

The chain uses TRBV27 and TRBJ2-3, with 8 bases lining up with TRBD1. Looked up from germline, CDR1 is MNHEY and CDR2 is SMNVEV (reference sequence). CDR3 length equals 15 residues. Germline trimming cut 3 bases from V and 4 bases from J; bases unmatched to any gene: 6. CDR3 DNA sequence: TGTGCCAGCAGTTTCCTGACAGGGGTTGCAGATACGCAGTATTTT. As protein: CASSFLTGVADTQYF.

The genes are TRBV29-1 and TRBJ2-7; D might be TRBD2 (6 bases). Germline CDR1 SQVTM, CDR2 ANQGSEA. Trimming removed 0 bases at V and 1 base at J, with 13 bases between. The CDR3 length is 15 residues. The CDR3 coding sequence is TGCAGCGTTGAAGAAATCGGGACTTATTCCTACGAGCAGTACTTC. Protein sequence: CSVEEIGTYSYEQYF.

The chain couples TRBV19 to TRBJ2-1, with 7 bases lining up with TRBD2. The V gene's germline CDR1 is LNHDA and CDR2 SQIVND (reference sequence). Germline trimming cut 7 bases from V and 4 bases from J; bases unmatched to any gene: 7. The CDR3 loop spans 14 amino acids. The CDR3 loop is CASTPAGLYNEQFF. CDR3 bases: TGTGCCAGTACCCCAGCGGGATTATACAATGAGCAGTTCTTC.

This clone was seen only once. The rearrangement joins TRBV7-3 to TRBJ2-5, with TRBD2 matching over 11 bases. Per germline, CDR1 SGHTA and CDR2 FQGTGA. This CDR3 spans 17 amino acids. The trim removed 5 bases at V and 3 bases at J, leaving 11 bases unmatched. CDR3 loop: CASSPGISGGAEETQYF. The DNA for the CDR3 is TGTGCCAGCAGCCCCGGGATTAGCGGGGGGGCAGAAGAGACCCAGTACTTC. Together with reference TRBV7-3 and TRBJ2-5, the CDR3 gives the full variable domain: GAGVSQTPSNKVTEKGKYVELRCDPISGHTALYWYRQSLGQGPEFLIYFQGTGAADDSGLPNDRFFAVRPEGSVSTLKIQRTERGDSAVYLCASSPGISGGAEETQYFGPGTRLLVL.

The gene calls are TRBV19 and TRBJ1-5; no reliable D call. V lost 1 base to trimming and J lost 0 bases, with 10 bases between them. Looked up from germline, CDR1 is LNHDA and CDR2 is SQIVND (reference sequence). The CDR3 covers 16 residues. CDR3 protein: CASSIVAEYSNQPQHF. For the CDR3, the DNA is TGTGCCAGTAGTATAGTAGCCGAGTATAGCAATCAGCCCCAGCATTTT.

V gene TRBV7-6 combines with J gene TRBJ2-3; TRBD1 aligns across 8 bases. This CDR3 has 13 residues. The ends lost 6 bases at V and 1 base at J; junction bases unmatched: 0. Looked up from germline, CDR1 is SGHVS and CDR2 is FNYEAQ. CDR3 coding DNA: TGTGCCAGCAGGGGACAGGGCACAGATACGCAGTATTTT. Its protein product is CASRGQGTDTQYF. The whole variable domain, filled in from reference TRBV7-6 and TRBJ2-3, reads GAGVSQSPRYKVTKRGQDVALRCDPISGHVSLYWYRQALGQGPEFLTYFNYEAQQDKSGLPNDRFSAERPEGSISTLTIQRTEQRDSAMYRCASRGQGTDTQYFGPGTRLTVL.

This rearrangement joins TRBV19 to TRBJ2-7; maybe TRBD1 (5 bases). The CDR3 is 14 amino acids. The V and J ends lost 2 bases and 5 bases respectively, with 13 bases between them. From germline, CDR1 is LNHDA and CDR2 SQIVND (reference sequence). The CDR3 spells CASSIIPQGHEQYF. DNA for the CDR3: TGTGCCAGTAGTATAATACCCCAGGGCCACGAGCAGTACTTC. Filled out from reference TRBV19 and TRBJ2-7, the complete variable domain reads DGGITQSPKYLFRKEGQNVTLSCEQNLNHDAMYWYRQDPGQGLRLIYYSQIVNDFQKGDIAEGYSVSREKKESFPLTVTSAQKNPTAFYLCASSIIPQGHEQYFGPGTRLTVT.

The chain uses TRBV6-5 and TRBJ2-5, with 12 bases that match TRBD2. In germline, CDR1 is MNHEY, CDR2 SVGAGI. V was clipped by 6 bases and J by 1 base; unmatched bases: 3. The CDR3 sequence is 15 residues long. The DNA of the CDR3 is TGTGCCAGCAGGACTAGCGGGGGCTTCCAAGAGACCCAGTACTTC. This sequence encodes CASRTSGGFQETQYF.

The chain combines TRBV27 with TRBJ2-5, with a tentative D call TRBD1 (5 bases). The J call is uncertain, as TRBJ2-7 better fits the DNA end. Germline CDR1 is MNHEY and CDR2 is SMNVEV (reference sequence). The CDR3 totals 14 residues. CDR3 DNA: TGTGCCAGCAGTCCCATACCAGACAGATACGAGCAGTACTTC. It is translated as CASSPIPDRYEQYF.

The CDR3 nucleotides read TGTGCCATCAGCCCCATGCTAAGCACAGATACGCAGTATTTT. It is translated as CAISPMLSTDTQYF. The chain recombines TRBV10-3 with TRBJ2-3; D gene uncertain. The germline CDR1 and CDR2 sequences are ENHRY and SYGVKD. V lost 6 bases, J lost 0 bases, and 10 bases lay in between. This CDR3 comprises 14 residues.

This clone occurred a few times. The rearrangement links TRBV18 to TRBJ1-1, with D unresolved. This CDR3 contains 15 residues. Looked up from germline, CDR1 is KGHSH and CDR2 is LQKENI. The germline V and J ends were trimmed by 2 bases and 4 bases, with 14 bases remaining between them. CDR3 in DNA: TGTGCCAGCTCACCAATAGCTTCTCGGGGCACTGAAGCTTTCTTT. Amino acids: CASSPIASRGTEAFF.

This clone appeared once. The V call is TRBV6-1, the J call TRBJ2-6; no definite D call. The CDR3 has 15 residues. V gave up 1 base and J gave up 2 bases, with 6 bases separating them. Germline-derived CDR1 and CDR2 are MNHNS and SASEGT. The CDR3 DNA follows: TGTGCCAGCAGTGAAGTATTTGCTGGGGCCAACGTCCTGACTTTC. Translated: CASSEVFAGANVLTF.

This chain joins TRBV5-1 and TRBJ2-7, with 8 nucleotides matching TRBD1. The CDR3 totals 13 residues. Germline V gene data show CDR1 as SGHRS and CDR2 as YFSETQ. The V segment lost 4 bases and the J segment 6 bases; nucleotides outside the gene matches: 6. The CDR3 DNA reads TGCGCCAGCAGCACCCGGACAGGGCCCGAGCAGTACTTC. Amino acids: CASSTRTGPEQYF.

This clone came up a few times. The sample carries other DNA sequences with the same CDR3. The chain joins TRBV6-5 to TRBJ1-1, with D unclear. This CDR3 spans 13 amino acids. The V gene's germline CDR1 is MNHEY and CDR2 SVGAGI. V was pared by 2 bases and J by 1 base, with 5 bases between. In DNA form, the CDR3 reads TGTGCCAGCAGTTACCCGGGGAACACTGAAGCTTTCTTT. Protein product: CASSYPGNTEAFF.

V usage is TRBV10-3 and J usage is TRBJ2-7, with 11 bases aligning to TRBD2. The ends lost 3 bases at V and 4 bases at J; junction bases unmatched: 5. This CDR3 has 15 amino acids. Germline values: CDR1 ENHRY, CDR2 SYGVKD. CDR3 sequence: CAISEGTSGIYEQYF. The CDR3 bases are TGTGCCATCAGTGAAGGGACTAGCGGAATTTACGAGCAGTACTTC.

This CDR3 reads CASSSISGDGLEAFF. The DNA of the CDR3 is TGTGCCAGCAGTTCGATCTCAGGGGACGGACTCGAAGCTTTCTTT. The chain uses TRBV5-8 and TRBJ1-1, with D possibly matching TRBD1 (6 bases). CDR1 and CDR2 from the germline V gene are SGHTS and YDEGEE. The CDR3 runs to 15 residues. V lost 5 bases and J 8 bases, leaving 22 bases between the germline ends.

This chain uses TRBV7-9 with TRBJ1-2; D uncertain. The CDR3 is 12 amino acids. The germline CDR1 and CDR2 sequences are SEHNR and FQNEAQ (reference sequence). Trimming removed 1 base at V and 8 bases at J, with 8 bases between. In DNA form, the CDR3 reads TGTGCCAGCAGCTTAGACAGTCGCGGCTACACCTTC. This codes for CASSLDSRGYTF.

This chain uses TRBV11-2 with TRBJ1-5; D unclear. The germline gives CDR1 SGHAT, CDR2 FQNNGV. This CDR3 contains 14 residues. The V end lost 4 bases, the J end lost 6 bases, and 13 bases lay between the germline ends. CDR3 nucleotides: TGTGCCAGCAGCTCGAACATATCCCCTCAGCCCCAGCATTTT. It codes for CASSSNISPQPQHF.

There are a few counts of this clone. V is TRBV28 and J is TRBJ2-4, with a tentative D call TRBD2 (6 bases). The CDR3 contains 14 residues. Trimming took off 7 bases at V and 3 bases at J, with 13 bases between the two ends. Germline V CDR1 and CDR2: MDHEN, SYDVKM. The CDR3 DNA follows: TGTGCCAGCATCGGGGGTCACGGCAAAAACATTCAGTACTTC. Translation gives CASIGGHGKNIQYF.

The J gene is TRBJ2-1, the V gene TRBV27; 10 bases match TRBD2. V trimming: 8 bases; J trimming: 9 bases; junction bases outside the gene matches: 7. CDR1 and CDR2 (germline): MNHEY, SMNVEV (reference sequence). This CDR3 is 13 amino acids long. DNA of the CDR3: TGTGCCAGCGGGCTAGCGGGAGTGAGTGAGCAGTTCTTC. Its protein is CASGLAGVSEQFF.

The rearrangement links TRBV6-1 to TRBJ1-1; D remains ambiguous. The V end was cut by 2 bases, the J end by 4 bases, with 11 bases between. The V gene's germline CDR1 is MNHNS and CDR2 SASEGT. The CDR3 runs 14 residues. CDR3: CASSERLSGTEAFF. The CDR3 nucleotides read TGTGCCAGCAGTGAACGGCTTTCGGGCACTGAAGCTTTCTTT.